This T cell receptor beta chain derives from a study of cytomegalovirus exposure and HLA in healthy donors. Study-wide points: Later genetic work tied a missense DCLRE1C variant to beta-chain V and J trimming. High sensitivity and specificity were reportedly achieved when the classifier diagnosed cytomegalovirus status.

In regard to this clone: Its antigen is still unknown.

The PCR made use of 60 Vbeta and 13 Jbeta primers. Sequencing used immunoSEQ multiplex PCR; TCRdb keeps in-frame clones, though not all of them. The sample carries some 160,000 clones, approximately 83% recorded once. Input material: PBMCs. The receptor was isolated from a woman between 40 and 50 years old in good health and CMV-seronegative.

CDR3 nucleotides: TGTGCCAGCAGTTTGGCGGGAGGCGGTCCGCTTAAGCAGTACTTC. Amino acids: CASSLAGGGPLKQYF. The V and J genes are TRBV27 and TRBJ2-7; 8 nucleotides agree with TRBD2. There are 15 residues in the CDR3. Germline assignment: CDR1 MNHEY and CDR2 SMNVEV (reference sequence). Trimming cost V 3 bases and J 8 bases; bases outside gene matches: 12.